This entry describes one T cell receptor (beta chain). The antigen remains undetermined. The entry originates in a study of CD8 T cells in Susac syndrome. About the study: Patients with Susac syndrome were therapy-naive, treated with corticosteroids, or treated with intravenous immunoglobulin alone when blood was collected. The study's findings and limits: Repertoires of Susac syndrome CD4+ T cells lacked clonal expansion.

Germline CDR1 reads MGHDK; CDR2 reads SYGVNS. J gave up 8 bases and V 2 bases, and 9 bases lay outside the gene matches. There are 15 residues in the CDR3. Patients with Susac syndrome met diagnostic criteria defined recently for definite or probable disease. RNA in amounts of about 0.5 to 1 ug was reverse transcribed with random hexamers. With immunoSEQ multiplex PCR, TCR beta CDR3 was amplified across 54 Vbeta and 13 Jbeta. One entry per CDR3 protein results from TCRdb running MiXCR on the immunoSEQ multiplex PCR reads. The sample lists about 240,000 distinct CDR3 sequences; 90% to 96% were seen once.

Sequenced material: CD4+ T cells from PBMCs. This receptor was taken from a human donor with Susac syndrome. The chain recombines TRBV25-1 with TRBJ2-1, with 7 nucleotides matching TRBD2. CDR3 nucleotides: TGTGCCAGCAGTGAACCCCGGGGGAGGGGCCATGAGCAGTTCTTC. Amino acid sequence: CASSEPRGRGHEQFF.